This passage covers 8 T cell receptor beta chains from one sample sequenced in a study of blood T cell repertoires in COVID-19. Clones were sequenced by immunoSEQ multiplex PCR, and TCRdb holds only the in-frame ones, with some missing. The data show about 140,000 clones, 80% to 90% seen once. The specimen sequenced was peripheral blood. Source of these receptors: a woman in her 50s with acute or convalescent COVID-19.

In this sample, this clone turned up a few times. The chain employs TRBV2 and TRBJ2-6; D remains ambiguous. The CDR3 is 15 amino acids. Germline-derived CDR1 and CDR2 are SNHLY and FYNNEI. Trimming stripped 8 bases from V and 4 bases from J, with 15 bases between. The CDR3 loop reads CASAVGLAGANVLTF. CDR3 nucleotide sequence: TGTGCCAGCGCAGTTGGGCTCGCAGGGGCCAACGTCCTGACTTTC.

The rearrangement joins TRBV12-5 to TRBJ2-2; D is possibly TRBD1 (6 bases). Germline-derived CDR1 and CDR2 are LGHNT and FRNRAP. The CDR3 consists of 15 residues. V lost 3 bases to trimming and J lost 5 bases, with 13 bases between them. The CDR3 DNA is TGTGCTAGTGGTTTCTCCCGGACAGATACCGGGGAGCTGTTTTTT. Amino acid sequence: CASGFSRTDTGELFF.

Worth noting for this clone: Different DNA sequences within this sample yield the same CDR3. The chain employs TRBV10-1 and TRBJ2-7, with 10 bases fitting TRBD1. Germline CDR1 WNHNN, CDR2 SYGVQD (reference sequence). This CDR3 comprises 14 residues. Unmatched junction bases numbered 0, after V lost 2 bases and J lost 2 bases. CDR3 in amino acids: CASSEGQGAYEQYF. CDR3 in DNA: TGCGCCAGCAGTGAGGGACAGGGGGCCTACGAGCAGTACTTC.

The J gene is TRBJ2-1, the V gene TRBV27; 14 bases are shared with TRBD2. Losses at the gene ends were 5 bases for V and 9 bases for J; bases not matched to a gene: 6. CDR3 length equals 15 residues. Germline CDR1 and CDR2: MNHEY and SMNVEV (reference sequence). In nucleotides, the CDR3 is TGTGCCAGCAGTCTCGGACTAGCGGGGGGTATTGAGCAGTTCTTC. Encoded protein: CASSLGLAGGIEQFF.

The gene calls are TRBV29-1 and TRBJ1-2, with 9 bases aligning to TRBD1. CDR3 length equals 11 residues. Per germline, CDR1 SQVTM and CDR2 ANQGSEA. The ends lost 5 bases at V and 6 bases at J; junction bases unmatched: 1. CDR3 amino acids: CSVTGGDGYTF. For the CDR3, the DNA is TGCAGCGTTACAGGGGGCGATGGCTACACCTTC. Combining the CDR3 with reference TRBV29-1 and TRBJ1-2 gives the whole variable domain SAVISQKPSRDICQRGTSLTIQCQVDSQVTMMFWYRQQPGQSLTLIATANQGSEATYESGFVIDKFPISRPNLTFSTLTVSNMSPEDSSIYLCSVTGGDGYTFGSGTRLTVV.

This chain connects TRBV6-1 to TRBJ1-4; 7 bases fit TRBD1. Looked up from germline, CDR1 is MNHNS and CDR2 is SASEGT. CDR3 length equals 15 residues. V shed 3 bases and J 2 bases; nucleotides not matched to a gene: 3. The CDR3 coding sequence is TGTGCCAGCAGTGACACAGGGGCGACTAATGAAAAACTGTTTTTT. Translated, it gives CASSDTGATNEKLFF.

This rearrangement joins TRBV28 to TRBJ2-7; 8 nucleotides line up with TRBD1. Trimming at V came to 6 bases and at J to 0 bases, leaving 7 bases not matched to a gene. The germline V gene encodes CDR1 MDHEN and CDR2 SYDVKM. This CDR3 region has 15 residues. This chain's CDR3 is CASSITGGSSYEQYF. The CDR3 DNA follows: TGTGCCAGCAGCATAACAGGGGGTAGCTCCTACGAGCAGTACTTC. The variable domain in full, completed from reference TRBV28 and TRBJ2-7, reads DVKVTQSSRYLVKRTGEKVFLECVQDMDHENMFWYRQDPGLGLRLIYFSYDVKMKEKGDIPEGYSVSREKKERFSLILESASTNQTSMYLCASSITGGSSYEQYFGPGTRLTVT.

This chain links TRBV18 with TRBJ2-5; no clear D gene. This CDR3 has 18 residues. Trimming removed 2 bases at V and 0 bases at J, with 19 bases between. Germline values: CDR1 KGHSH, CDR2 LQKENI. The DNA of the CDR3 is TGTGCCAGCTCACCATATGGTATCCGCAGAACGTACCAAGAGACCCAGTACTTC. Amino acid sequence: CASSPYGIRRTYQETQYF.